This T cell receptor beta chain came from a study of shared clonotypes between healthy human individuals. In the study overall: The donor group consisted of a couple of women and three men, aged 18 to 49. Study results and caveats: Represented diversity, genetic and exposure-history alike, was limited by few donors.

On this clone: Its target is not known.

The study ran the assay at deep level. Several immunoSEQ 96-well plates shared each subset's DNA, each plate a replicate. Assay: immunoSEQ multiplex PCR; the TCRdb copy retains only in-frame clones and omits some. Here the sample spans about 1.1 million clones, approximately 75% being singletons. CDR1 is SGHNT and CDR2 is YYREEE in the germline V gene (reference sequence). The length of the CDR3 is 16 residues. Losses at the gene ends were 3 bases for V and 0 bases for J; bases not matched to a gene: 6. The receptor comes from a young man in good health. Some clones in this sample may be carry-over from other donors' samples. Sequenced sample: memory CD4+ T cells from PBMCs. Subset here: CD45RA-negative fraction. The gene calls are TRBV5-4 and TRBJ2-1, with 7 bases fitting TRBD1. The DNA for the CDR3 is TGTGCCAGCAGCTCAGGGACAGATAGCTCCTACAATGAGCAGTTCTTC. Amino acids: CASSSGTDSSYNEQFF. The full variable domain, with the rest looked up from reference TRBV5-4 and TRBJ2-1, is ETGVTQSPTHLIKTRGQQVTLRCSSQSGHNTVSWYQQALGQGPQFIFQYYREEENGRGNFPPRFSGLQFPNYSSELNVNALELDDSALYLCASSSGTDSSYNEQFFGPGTRLTVL.